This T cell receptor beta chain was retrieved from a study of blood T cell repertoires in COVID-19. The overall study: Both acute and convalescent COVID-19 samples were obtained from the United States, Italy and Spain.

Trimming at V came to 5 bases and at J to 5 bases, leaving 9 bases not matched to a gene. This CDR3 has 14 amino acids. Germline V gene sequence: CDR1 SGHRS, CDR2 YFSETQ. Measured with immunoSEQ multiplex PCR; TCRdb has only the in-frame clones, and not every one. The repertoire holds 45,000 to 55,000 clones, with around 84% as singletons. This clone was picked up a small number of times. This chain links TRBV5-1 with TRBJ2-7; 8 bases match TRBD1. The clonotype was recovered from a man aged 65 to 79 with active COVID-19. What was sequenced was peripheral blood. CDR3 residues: CASSFQGASNEQYF. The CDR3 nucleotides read TGCGCCAGCAGTTTTCAGGGGGCGAGTAACGAGCAGTACTTC. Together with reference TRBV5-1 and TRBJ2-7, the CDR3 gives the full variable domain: KAGVTQTPRYLIKTRGQQVTLSCSPISGHRSVSWYQQTPGQGLQFLFEYFSETQRNKGNFPGRFSGRQFSNSRSEMNVSTLELGDSALYLCASSFQGASNEQYFGPGTRLTVT.